This T cell receptor beta chain was captured by sequencing in a study of spatial heterogeneity in lung cancer. MiXCR was run by TCRdb on the 5' RACE reads, yielding one entry per CDR3 protein. Among about 39,000 distinct CDR3 sequences listed, approximately 3.1% were seen once. The V end lost 3 bases, the J end lost 3 bases, and 5 bases lay between the germline ends. The CDR3 loop spans 12 amino acids. The germline gives CDR1 WSHSY, CDR2 SAAADI. This clonotype was seen repeatedly, ten times or more. As to time point: sample taken at primary tumor resection. The study sequenced unsorted whole RNA from tumor, nontumor lung or frozen PBMC.

The rearrangement joins TRBV10-2 to TRBJ1-1; no clear D gene. The sequencing here drew on normal lung tissue next to the tumor, taken at surgery. This receptor was identified in a male donor with early-stage non-small cell lung cancer. CDR3 sequence (DNA): TGCGCCAGCAGTGATGGGGACACTGAAGCTTTCTTT. It codes for CASSDGDTEAFF.